The TCR beta chain described here comes from a study of shared clonotypes between healthy human individuals. Per germline, CDR1 SGHRS and CDR2 YFSETQ. The V end was cut by 0 bases, the J end by 0 bases, with 6 bases between. This CDR3 comprises 15 residues. Clones were read by immunoSEQ multiplex PCR, and TCRdb kept only the in-frame ones, dropping some. The data contain 2.3 million or so clones, approximately 95% of them singletons. To note about this clone: Other nucleotide sequences in the sample specify the same CDR3.

The sequenced material came from naive CD4+ T cells from PBMCs. Subset meaning: CD45RA+ positively selected. This TCR derives from a man aged 18 to 30 in good health. Some clones in this sample may be carry-over from other donors' samples. The chain has TRBV5-1 and TRBJ2-2; D is uncertain. The CDR3 DNA sequence: TGCGCCAGCAGCTTGGGCGGTACGAACACCGGGGAGCTGTTTTTT. It encodes CASSLGGTNTGELFF. The variable domain in full, completed from reference TRBV5-1 and TRBJ2-2, reads KAGVTQTPRYLIKTRGQQVTLSCSPISGHRSVSWYQQTPGQGLQFLFEYFSETQRNKGNFPGRFSGRQFSNSRSEMNVSTLELGDSALYLCASSLGGTNTGELFFGEGSRLTVL.